Below, 11 T cell receptor beta chains from the same sample are listed, as sequenced in a study of T cell changes during pregnancy in multiple sclerosis. Repertoires were generated with immunoSEQ multiplex PCR, while TCRdb's copy carries only in-frame clones and drops some. The sample has 45,000 to 70,000 clones, 92% seen once; the top ten hold approximately 0.18%. This specimen was CD4+ T cells from peripheral blood mononuclear cells, taken after pregnancy. The receptor source for this set is a female donor in good health, enrolled as a control in a pregnancy study.

The chain is built from TRBV14 and TRBJ2-7; D is unresolved. Germline assignment: CDR1 SGHDN and CDR2 FVKESK. This CDR3 has 13 residues. V was pared by 8 bases and J by 6 bases, with 17 bases between. The DNA of the CDR3 is TGTGCCAGCTCCTCAAGAGTGCGAGCCGAGCAGTACTTC. Amino acids: CASSSRVRAEQYF.

The chain combines TRBV5-5 with TRBJ2-7; 10 positions agree with TRBD1. The germline V gene has CDR1 SGHKS and CDR2 YYEKEE (reference sequence). After removal of 5 bases from V and 3 bases from J, the junction contained 11 bases not matched to a gene. The CDR3 consists of 16 residues. As DNA, the CDR3 is TGTGCCAGCAGGCTAACCGGGACAGGGGATGTCTACGAGCAGTACTTC. Protein: CASRLTGTGDVYEQYF.

This clone was detected only a few times. This chain joins TRBV4-2 and TRBJ1-1; TRBD1 matches at 7 bases. The CDR3 totals 15 residues. J was trimmed by 1 base and V by 5 bases; bases with no gene match: 7. Germline CDR1 and CDR2: LGHNA and YNFKEQ. In DNA, the CDR3 is TGTGCCAGCAGCGCGTTGGGACAGACGAACACTGAAGCTTTCTTT. Its protein product is CASSALGQTNTEAFF.

The V call is TRBV4-1, the J call TRBJ1-5; 7 nucleotides align to TRBD1. Trimming cost V 4 bases and J 2 bases; bases outside gene matches: 8. The CDR3 has 16 amino acids. Looked up from germline, CDR1 is MGHRA and CDR2 is YSYEKL. The CDR3 sequence: CASSLNQGDRNQPQHF. CDR3 DNA sequence: TGCGCCAGCAGCCTGAACCAGGGGGACCGCAATCAGCCCCAGCATTTT.

V and J are TRBV5-8 and TRBJ1-2; D is undetermined. Trimming took off 2 bases at V and 10 bases at J, with 9 bases between the two ends. Germline loops: CDR1 SGHTS, CDR2 YDEGEE. This CDR3 has 11 amino acids. Written as DNA, the CDR3 is TGTGCCAGCAGCTTCGAGGTTGACTACACCTTC. Encoded protein: CASSFEVDYTF.

The rearrangement links TRBV7-3 to TRBJ2-1; TRBD1 is a possible D gene (6 bases). CDR3 length: 13 amino acids. Trimming shortened V by 7 bases and J by 5 bases, and 12 bases separated the two germline ends. Germline-derived CDR1 and CDR2 are SGHTA and FQGTGA. The CDR3 DNA is TGTGCCAGCAAGGGGACAAACGACAATGAGCAGTTCTTC. It encodes CASKGTNDNEQFF.

V is TRBV18 and J is TRBJ2-1, with a possible D match to TRBD2 (5 bases). The CDR3 is 16 residues long. The V and J ends lost 3 bases and 0 bases respectively, with 12 bases between them. Germline V gives CDR1 KGHSH, CDR2 LQKENI. The CDR3 sequence: CASSPPSGGSYNEQFF. The CDR3 DNA sequence: TGTGCCAGCTCACCGCCAAGCGGCGGCTCCTACAATGAGCAGTTCTTC.

The J gene is TRBJ1-2, the V gene TRBV16; weak D call: TRBD1 (5 bases). The V and J ends lost 3 bases and 1 base respectively, with 9 bases between them. The CDR3 contains 14 residues. Germline V gene data show CDR1 as KGHSY and CDR2 as FQNENV. The CDR3 region has the DNA TGTGCCAGCAGCCAGCGACAGATTAACTATGGCTACACCTTC. This sequence encodes CASSQRQINYGYTF.

This sequence joins TRBV5-8 and TRBJ1-1, with D possibly matching TRBD1 (5 bases). The CDR3 has 13 residues. Germline CDR1 reads SGHTS; CDR2 reads YDEGEE. With 4 bases removed from V and 0 bases from J, the gap between germline ends came to 7 bases. The CDR3 spells CASSRQMNTEAFF. In DNA form, the CDR3 reads TGTGCCAGCAGCCGACAGATGAACACTGAAGCTTTCTTT.

The J gene is TRBJ2-3, the V gene TRBV4-3; TRBD1 matches at 8 bases. This CDR3 has 13 amino acids. The germline CDR1 and CDR2 sequences are LGHNA and YSLEER. The junction had 5 bases not matched to a gene; V was cut back by 0 bases and J by 12 bases. The CDR3 nucleotides are TGCGCCAGCAGCCAAGATAACAGGGGGGTTCAGTATTTT. It yields the protein CASSQDNRGVQYF.

The chain couples TRBV6-5 to TRBJ1-1, with D hard to call. The V and J ends lost 6 bases and 3 bases respectively, with 14 bases between them. This CDR3 comprises 14 residues. The germline gives CDR1 MNHEY, CDR2 SVGAGI. This CDR3 reads CASSFLEADTEAFF. Written as DNA, the CDR3 is TGTGCCAGCAGCTTCTTAGAGGCGGACACTGAAGCTTTCTTT.